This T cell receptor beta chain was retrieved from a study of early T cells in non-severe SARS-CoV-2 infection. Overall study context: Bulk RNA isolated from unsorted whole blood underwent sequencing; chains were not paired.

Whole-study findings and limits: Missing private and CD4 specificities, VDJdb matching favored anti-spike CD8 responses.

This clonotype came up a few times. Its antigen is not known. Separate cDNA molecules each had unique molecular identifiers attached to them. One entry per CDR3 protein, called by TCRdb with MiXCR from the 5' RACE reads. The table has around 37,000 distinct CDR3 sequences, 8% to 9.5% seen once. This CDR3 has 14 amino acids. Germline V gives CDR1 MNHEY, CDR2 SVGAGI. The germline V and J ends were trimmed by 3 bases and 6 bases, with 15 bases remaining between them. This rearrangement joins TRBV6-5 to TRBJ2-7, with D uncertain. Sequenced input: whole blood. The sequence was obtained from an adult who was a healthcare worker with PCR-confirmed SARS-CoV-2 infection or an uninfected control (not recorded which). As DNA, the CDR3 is TGTGCCAGCAGTTATATCCGTAACGTGGGCGAGCAGTACTTC. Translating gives CASSYIRNVGEQYF.